This T cell receptor (beta chain) was identified in a study of cytomegalovirus exposure and HLA in healthy donors. On the study more broadly: There were under 130 million unique TCR beta sequences, drawn from about 190 million T cells, in an earlier analysis. Study-level findings and limits: With further analysis later on, most CMV-associated TCR beta chains appeared HLA-restricted. Testing in vitro showed three CMV-associated chains specific for CMV antigens. Per a later analysis, HLA-associated TCR beta chains showed more clonal expansion than other, equally common TCR beta chains.

A remark on this clone: Its antigen is not known.

60 Vbeta and 13 Jbeta primers were used in PCR. Profiled with immunoSEQ multiplex PCR; TCRdb holds only in-frame clones, not every one. This table holds about 150,000 clones, about 80% found once. The V gene lost 2 bases and the J gene lost 6 bases, with 15 bases spanning the gap. The CDR3 loop spans 15 amino acids. Germline CDR1 and CDR2: KGHSH and LQKENI. The origin of this receptor is a man aged 25 to 45 in good health and CMV-seropositive. The sequencing sample was made of PBMCs. The V and J genes are TRBV18 and TRBJ2-3; the D gene is possibly TRBD2 (6 bases). The CDR3 sequence: CASSPLSTGSDTQYF. The CDR3 DNA reads as TGTGCCAGCTCACCATTAAGTACCGGGAGCGATACGCAGTATTTT.